The 25 T cell receptor beta chains given below trace back to one sample, sequenced in a study of T cells in Graves' hyperthyroidism and ophthalmopathy. RNA transcripts served as the template for amplifying TCR beta CDR3 regions. A set of HTBI primers served as the primers for a first-round RT-PCR of the TCR CDR3. Each CDR3 protein gets one entry after TCRdb re-called the multiplex PCR reads with MiXCR. Among a few hundred thousand distinct CDR3 sequences listed, about 20% were seen once. The sequencing sample was made of blood. The receptors were gathered from a man aged 30 to 39 with Graves' ophthalmopathy.

This clonotype was counted ten times or more. This chain joins TRBV7-8 and TRBJ2-1; 8 positions match TRBD2. From germline, CDR1 is SGHVS and CDR2 FQNEAQ. This CDR3 has 13 amino acids. J gave up 6 bases and V 3 bases, and 1 base lay outside the gene matches. The CDR3 loop reads CASSFSGSNEQFF. In nucleotides, the CDR3 is TGTGCCAGCAGCTTCAGCGGGAGCAATGAGCAGTTCTTC.

Many counts were recorded for this clonotype. J is TRBJ2-7 and V is TRBV20-1; 13 nucleotides align to TRBD2. With V trimmed by 3 bases and J by 2 bases, 4 bases remained unmatched. Per the germline V gene, CDR1 is DFQATT and CDR2 is SNEGSKA (reference sequence). The CDR3 is made up of 15 amino acids. CDR3 residues: CSARRLAGGAYEQYF. The CDR3 DNA reads as TGCAGTGCTAGGCGACTAGCGGGAGGTGCCTACGAGCAGTACTTC.

In this sample, this clonotype turned up a few times. V gene TRBV28 combines with J gene TRBJ2-2; the match to TRBD2 covers 9 bases. CDR1 MDHEN and CDR2 SYDVKM come from the germline V gene. The J segment lost 5 bases and the V segment lost 6 bases, leaving 1 base of the junction unmatched. The CDR3 is 13 residues long. The CDR3: CASSTSGTGELFF. The CDR3 nucleotides are TGTGCCAGCAGCACTAGCGGGACCGGGGAGCTGTTTTTT. The entire variable domain, with the rest obtained from reference TRBV28 and TRBJ2-2, is as follows: DVKVTQSSRYLVKRTGEKVFLECVQDMDHENMFWYRQDPGLGLRLIYFSYDVKMKEKGDIPEGYSVSREKKERFSLILESASTNQTSMYLCASSTSGTGELFFGEGSRLTVL.

This clonotype was detected a few times. CDR3 amino acids: CASSWGARNTEAFF. The CDR3 DNA follows: TGCGCCAGCAGCTGGGGGGCGCGGAACACTGAAGCTTTCTTT. The chain employs TRBV5-1 and TRBJ1-1; tentative D call: TRBD1 (6 bases). Trimming removed 3 bases from V and 1 base from J, with 10 bases in between. CDR1 and CDR2 (germline): SGHRS, YFSETQ. This CDR3 region has 14 residues.

This clonotype was found many times. The rearrangement links TRBV2 to TRBJ1-2, with TRBD1 matching 8 bases. Trimming removed 5 bases from V and 5 bases from J; junction bases left unmatched: 4. Germline CDR1 is SNHLY and CDR2 is FYNNEI. This CDR3 has 13 amino acids. The CDR3 DNA follows: TGTGCCAGCAGTACGGACAGGGAGTATGGCTACACCTTC. Translating gives CASSTDREYGYTF.

This clonotype turned up a few times. V is TRBV7-8 and J is TRBJ2-7, with TRBD1 matching over 10 bases. Trimming at V came to 5 bases and at J to 5 bases, leaving 6 bases not matched to a gene. The CDR3 extends over 14 amino acids. Per germline, CDR1 SGHVS and CDR2 FQNEAQ. The CDR3 is CASSEDRGINEQYF. The CDR3 bases are TGTGCCAGCAGCGAGGACAGGGGGATTAACGAGCAGTACTTC.

The chain carries TRBV7-8 and TRBJ2-3; TRBD1 or TRBD2 may be the D gene (6 bases each). Germline loops: CDR1 SGHVS, CDR2 FQNEAQ. V was pared by 6 bases and J by 7 bases, with 11 bases between. The CDR3 covers 12 residues. CDR3 in amino acids: CASSSGAYTQYF. In DNA form, the CDR3 reads TGTGCCAGCAGTTCGGGGGCTTATACGCAGTATTTT.

This clonotype was seen a few times. The chain uses TRBV6-5 and TRBJ2-1; perhaps TRBD1 as D (6 bases). CDR1 is MNHEY and CDR2 is SVGAGI in the germline V gene. The CDR3 runs 16 residues. Trimming stripped 2 bases from V and 2 bases from J, with 13 bases between. The CDR3 is CASSYRTADTYNEQFF. In DNA form, the CDR3 reads TGTGCCAGCAGTTACAGGACAGCCGACACCTACAATGAGCAGTTCTTC.

This clonotype has at least ten counts. The chain uses TRBV3-1 and TRBJ2-7; 14 nucleotides agree with TRBD2. The germline CDR1 and CDR2 sequences are LGHDT and YNNKEL (reference sequence). This CDR3 has 15 residues. V lost 4 bases, J lost 7 bases, and 6 bases stayed unmatched. CDR3 sequence (DNA): TGTGCCAGCAGCCCCGGGACTAGCGGGAGCCTTGAGCAGTACTTC. It translates to CASSPGTSGSLEQYF.

This clonotype came up many times. This chain connects TRBV28 to TRBJ1-4; 9 nucleotides agree with TRBD1. Germline CDR1 reads MDHEN; CDR2 reads SYDVKM. This CDR3 contains 16 residues. V shed 5 bases and J 8 bases; nucleotides not matched to a gene: 12. This chain's CDR3 is CASSLREQGAREKLFF. In DNA form, the CDR3 reads TGTGCCAGCAGTCTAAGGGAACAGGGGGCACGGGAAAAACTGTTTTTT. The variable domain in full, with the rest retrieved from reference TRBV28 and TRBJ1-4, is DVKVTQSSRYLVKRTGEKVFLECVQDMDHENMFWYRQDPGLGLRLIYFSYDVKMKEKGDIPEGYSVSREKKERFSLILESASTNQTSMYLCASSLREQGAREKLFFGSGTQLSVL.

This clonotype was detected ten times or more. The rearrangement uses TRBV5-4 and TRBJ2-1; 12 bases line up with TRBD2. CDR1 is SGHNT, CDR2 YYREEE, per germline (reference sequence). The CDR3 spans 15 residues. The junction had 2 bases not matched to a gene; V was cut back by 0 bases and J by 7 bases. In DNA, the CDR3 is TGTGCCAGCAGCTTGGAAGGGACTAGCGGGAATGAGCAGTTCTTC. This translates into CASSLEGTSGNEQFF.

This clonotype was recorded many times. The chain links TRBV6-1 to TRBJ1-1; 8 bases map to TRBD1. The germline V gene encodes CDR1 MNHNS and CDR2 SASEGT. The CDR3 is made up of 15 amino acids. The trim removed 10 bases at V and 3 bases at J, leaving 13 bases unmatched. The CDR3, as DNA: TGTGCCACCAAGACCCGGGACAGGTTCGACACTGAAGCTTTCTTT. This gives the protein CATKTRDRFDTEAFF.

This clonotype was recorded at least ten times. V and J are TRBV2 and TRBJ2-1; D tentatively fits TRBD1 or TRBD2 (5 bases each). The CDR3 has 12 amino acids. V lost 10 bases, J lost 6 bases, and 13 bases lay in between. The germline V gene has CDR1 SNHLY and CDR2 FYNNEI. The CDR3 loop reads CATSQGPNEQFF. The CDR3 nucleotides read TGTGCCACCTCCCAGGGACCCAATGAGCAGTTCTTC.

The chain couples TRBV7-6 to TRBJ2-3; D is undetermined. From germline, CDR1 is SGHVS and CDR2 FNYEAQ. The ends were cut back, 4 bases at V and 1 base at J, with 9 bases in the middle. The CDR3 is 14 residues long. This chain's CDR3 is CASSWGTGTDTQYF. The CDR3 DNA is TGTGCCAGCAGCTGGGGTACGGGCACAGATACGCAGTATTTT.

The rearrangement uses TRBV12-3 or TRBV12-4 and TRBJ1-1; 7 bases agree with TRBD1. CDR3 size: 13 residues. V gave up 2 bases and J gave up 9 bases; unmatched junction bases: 6. This chain's CDR3 is CASSLPGGPKAFF. Here the CDR3 DNA reads TGTGCCAGCAGTTTACCAGGGGGGCCTAAAGCTTTCTTT.

The V gene is TRBV6-2 or TRBV6-3, the J gene TRBJ2-7; D unclear. CDR1 MNHEY and CDR2 SVGEGT come from the germline V gene. V gave up 2 bases and J gave up 5 bases, with 7 bases separating them. This CDR3 has 12 residues. This CDR3 reads CASSYGSDEQYF. The CDR3, as DNA: TGTGCCAGCAGTTACGGATCGGACGAGCAGTACTTC.

This clonotype has only a few counts. The J gene is TRBJ2-7, the V gene TRBV20-1, with 8 bases that match TRBD1. The CDR3 spans 13 residues. Trimming removed 3 bases from V and 3 bases from J; junction bases left unmatched: 4. Germline V gene sequence: CDR1 DFQATT, CDR2 SNEGSKA (reference sequence). This chain's CDR3 is CSARQGASYEQYF. The CDR3 nucleotides are TGCAGTGCTAGGCAGGGGGCGAGCTACGAGCAGTACTTC.

In this sample, this clonotype turned up many times. V is TRBV11-3 and J is TRBJ2-2, with 7 positions matching TRBD1. The CDR3 runs 16 residues. J gave up 3 bases and V 5 bases, and 9 bases lay outside the gene matches. Germline V lookup: CDR1 SGHNT, CDR2 YENEEA. The CDR3 DNA sequence: TGTGCCAGCAGCCCCCCAGGACAGGAATACACCGGGGAGCTGTTTTTT. Its protein is CASSPPGQEYTGELFF.

Note on this clonotype: The junction does not match germline at one end; this may be a read error. The V and J genes are TRBV9 and TRBJ1-5; 9 positions agree with TRBD1. Per the germline V gene, CDR1 is SGDLS and CDR2 is YYNGEE. This CDR3 spans 15 amino acids. CDR3 loop: CAGSVGDREVQPQHF. CDR3 DNA: TGTGCCGGCAGCGTAGGGGACAGGGAGGTCCAGCCCCAGCATTTT.

This clonotype was observed a few times. This chain connects TRBV20-1 to TRBJ1-2, with D possibly matching TRBD1 (5 bases). Germline values: CDR1 DFQATT, CDR2 SNEGSKA (reference sequence). Trimming left V 3 bases short and J 3 bases short, with 14 bases between. The CDR3 extends over 14 amino acids. The CDR3: CSASSPDRYYGYTF. In nucleotides, the CDR3 is TGCAGTGCTAGTTCCCCAGACAGATACTATGGCTACACCTTC.

This clonotype was counted only a few times. The rearrangement links TRBV30 to TRBJ1-3; weak D call: TRBD1 (5 bases). This CDR3 has 15 residues. Per germline, CDR1 GTSNPN and CDR2 SVGIG (reference sequence). Trimming pared 4 bases from V and 0 bases from J, leaving 13 bases between. CDR3 coding DNA: TGTGCCTGGAAGGGACGGCTTATCTCTGGAAACACCATATATTTT. It encodes CAWKGRLISGNTIYF.

The rearrangement uses TRBV6-4 and TRBJ1-1, with TRBD1 matching 7 bases. V lost 6 bases and J lost 1; bases outside the gene matches: 5. There are 14 residues in the CDR3. From germline, CDR1 is MRHNA and CDR2 SNTAGT. In DNA form, the CDR3 reads TGTGCCAGCAGAGAAAGGACAGGGAACACTGAAGCTTTCTTT. As protein: CASRERTGNTEAFF.

This clonotype has a count of ten or more. The CDR3 sequence: CSASVVGRGETQYF. CDR3 sequence (DNA): TGCAGTGCTAGTGTGGTGGGACGAGGCGAGACCCAGTACTTC. The V and J genes are TRBV20-1 and TRBJ2-5, with D possibly called TRBD1 or TRBD2 (5 bases each). The germline CDR1 and CDR2 sequences are DFQATT and SNEGSKA (reference sequence). Trimming stripped 3 bases from V and 5 bases from J, with 16 bases between. The CDR3 consists of 14 residues.

This clonotype was counted ten times or more. The chain carries TRBV11-3 and TRBJ1-6; D may be TRBD1 (5 bases). V gave up 7 bases and J gave up 5 bases, with 21 bases separating them. CDR3 length equals 17 residues. CDR1 is SGHNT and CDR2 is YENEEA in the germline V gene. This chain's CDR3 is CASTSRGYSHDNSPLHF. The CDR3 coding sequence is TGTGCCAGCACCTCTCGGGGGTATAGCCACGATAATTCACCCCTCCACTTT.

This clonotype has only a few counts. The rearrangement links TRBV20-1 to TRBJ2-2; D perhaps matches TRBD2 (5 bases). Germline V gene data show CDR1 as DFQATT and CDR2 as SNEGSKA (reference sequence). CDR3 length equals 15 residues. V was cut by 3 bases and J by 9 bases, with 20 bases left in between. CDR3 nucleotides: TGCAGTGCTAGGGACCCCCTGGAGCCGGGATGGGAGCTGTTTTTT. Translating it yields CSARDPLEPGWELFF.